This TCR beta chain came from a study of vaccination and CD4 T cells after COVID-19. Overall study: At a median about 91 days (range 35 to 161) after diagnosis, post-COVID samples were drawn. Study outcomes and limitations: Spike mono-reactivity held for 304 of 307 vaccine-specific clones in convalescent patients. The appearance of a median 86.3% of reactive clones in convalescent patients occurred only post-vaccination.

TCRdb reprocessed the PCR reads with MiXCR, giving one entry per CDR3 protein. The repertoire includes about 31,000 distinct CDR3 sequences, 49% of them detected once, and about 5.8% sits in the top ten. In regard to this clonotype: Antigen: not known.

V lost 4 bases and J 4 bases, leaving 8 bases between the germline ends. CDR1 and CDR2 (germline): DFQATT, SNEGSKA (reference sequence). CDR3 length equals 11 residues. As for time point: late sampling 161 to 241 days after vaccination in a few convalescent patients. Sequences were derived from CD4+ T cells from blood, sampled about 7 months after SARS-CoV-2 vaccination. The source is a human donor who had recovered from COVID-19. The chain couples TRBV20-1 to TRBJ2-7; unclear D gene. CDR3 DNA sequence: TGCAGTGCTACCAGTTGGTACGAGCAGTACTTC. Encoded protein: CSATSWYEQYF.